This T cell receptor (beta chain) was documented in a study of tissue T cells after allogeneic stem cell transplantation. The table came from immunoSEQ multiplex PCR; TCRdb's copy has only in-frame clones and leaves some out. The sample carries about 6,700 clones, less than 60% recorded once. This clone is large by share. Antigen specificity is unknown. The genes and germline here are from mouse. The sequenced fragment ends 1 residue before the CDR3 boundary, so the rest is inferred from the germline J gene. Time point defined: mouse harvest day 7 after allogeneic transplant. The graft held 10^6 splenic CD5+ T cells and 10^7 T-cell-depleted bone marrow cells. CDR1 is LGHDT, CDR2 YNNKQL, per germline (reference sequence). V was clipped by 3 bases and J by 2 bases; unmatched bases: 0. The CDR3 totals 13 residues. Study outcomes and limitations: Tissue-detected TCR repertoire was only partly captured by blood and spleen T cells. Motif-based clustering found tissue-specific repertoire signatures shared across patients, though few clones were shared.

Material for sequencing was gut tissue. This TCR derives from a female BALB/c mouse given C57BL/6 T cells with graft-versus-host disease after an allogeneic hematopoietic cell transplant. This rearrangement joins TRBV4 to TRBJ2-7; 8 nucleotides align to TRBD2. The part of the CDR3 DNA that was read is TGTGCCAGCAGCTACTGGGGGGCCTATGAACAGTAC. Its translation is CASSYWGAYEQY. The entire CDR3 reads CASSYWGAYEQYF.